The entry below describes one T cell receptor (beta chain). This specimen belongs to a study of blood T cell repertoires in COVID-19. The overall study: From the United States, Italy and Spain came samples of acute and convalescent COVID-19.

CDR3 length equals 13 residues. V lost 0 bases, J lost 8 bases, and 11 bases lay in between. Per the germline V gene, CDR1 is SGDLS and CDR2 is YYNGEE. The authors' processing: Estimates of nucleated cell counts were drawn from the amplification of reference gene primers. Produced via immunoSEQ multiplex PCR; TCRdb's table is partial and in-frame only. Clone size and the V and J calls come from that table; the DNA yielded D and trimming. The sample lists roughly 140,000 clones; about four fifths were seen once. The genes are TRBV9 and TRBJ1-1; D perhaps matches TRBD1 (5 bases). Material for sequencing was peripheral blood. The receptor comes from a woman older than 75 with acute or convalescent COVID-19. The CDR3 is CASSVAPGGEAFF. DNA for the CDR3: TGTGCCAGCAGCGTAGCCCCGGGGGGGGAAGCTTTCTTT.